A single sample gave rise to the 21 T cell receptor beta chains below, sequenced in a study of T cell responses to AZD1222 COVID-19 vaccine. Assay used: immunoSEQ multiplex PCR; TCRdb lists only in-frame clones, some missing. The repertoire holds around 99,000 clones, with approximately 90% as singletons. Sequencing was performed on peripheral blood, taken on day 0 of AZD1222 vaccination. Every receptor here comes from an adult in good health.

CDR3 sequence reads: CASSHRPEFGYTF. In nucleotides, the CDR3 is TGCGCCAGCAGCCATCGGCCGGAATTTGGCTACACCTTC. The V gene is TRBV5-1, the J gene TRBJ1-2; D gene uncertain. CDR3 length equals 13 residues. Germline V gives CDR1 SGHRS, CDR2 YFSETQ. V was cut by 4 bases and J by 7 bases, with 14 bases left in between.

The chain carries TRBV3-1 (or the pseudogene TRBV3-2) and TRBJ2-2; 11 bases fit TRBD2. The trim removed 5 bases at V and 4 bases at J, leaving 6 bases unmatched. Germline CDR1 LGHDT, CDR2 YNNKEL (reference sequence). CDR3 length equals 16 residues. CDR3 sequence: CASSNLAGGPTGELFF. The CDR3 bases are TGTGCCAGCAGCAATCTAGCGGGGGGCCCCACCGGGGAGCTGTTTTTT.

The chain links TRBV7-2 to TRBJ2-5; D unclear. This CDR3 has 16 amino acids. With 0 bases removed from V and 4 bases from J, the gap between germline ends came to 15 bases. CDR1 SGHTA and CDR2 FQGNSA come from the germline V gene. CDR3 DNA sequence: TGTGCCAGCAGCTTAGCGATGGGCGGCAGTATAGAGACCCAGTACTTC. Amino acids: CASSLAMGGSIETQYF.

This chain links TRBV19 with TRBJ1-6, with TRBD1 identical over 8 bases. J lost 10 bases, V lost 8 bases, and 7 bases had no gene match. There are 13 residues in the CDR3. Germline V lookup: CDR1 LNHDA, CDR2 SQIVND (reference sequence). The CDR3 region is CASQDRVNSPLHF. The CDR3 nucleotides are TGTGCCAGTCAGGACAGGGTTAACTCACCCCTCCACTTT.

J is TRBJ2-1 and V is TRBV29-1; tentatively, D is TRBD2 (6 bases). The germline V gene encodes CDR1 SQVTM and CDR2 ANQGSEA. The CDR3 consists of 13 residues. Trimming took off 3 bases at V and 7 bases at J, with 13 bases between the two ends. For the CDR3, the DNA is TGCAGCGTTGACTCCCGGGGGTTAAATGAGCAGTTCTTC. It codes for CSVDSRGLNEQFF.

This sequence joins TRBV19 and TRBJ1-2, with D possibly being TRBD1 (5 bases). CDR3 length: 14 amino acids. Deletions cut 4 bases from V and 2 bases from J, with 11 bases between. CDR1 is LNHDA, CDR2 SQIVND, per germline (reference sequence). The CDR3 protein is CASSTQDKNYGYTF. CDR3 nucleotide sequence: TGTGCCAGTAGTACCCAGGACAAGAACTATGGCTACACCTTC.

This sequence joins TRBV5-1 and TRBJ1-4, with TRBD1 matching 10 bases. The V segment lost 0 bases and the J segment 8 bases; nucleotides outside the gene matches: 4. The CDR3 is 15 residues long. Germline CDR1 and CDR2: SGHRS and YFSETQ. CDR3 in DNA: TGCGCCAGCAGCTTGGATGGGACAGGGGCCGAAAAACTGTTTTTT. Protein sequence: CASSLDGTGAEKLFF.

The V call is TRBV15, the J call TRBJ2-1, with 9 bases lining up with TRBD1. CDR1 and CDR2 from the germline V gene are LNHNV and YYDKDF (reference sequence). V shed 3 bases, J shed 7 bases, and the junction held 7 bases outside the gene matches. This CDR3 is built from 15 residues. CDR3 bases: TGTGCCACCAGCAGGTCGGGACAGGGAGGGAATGAGCAGTTCTTC. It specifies CATSRSGQGGNEQFF.

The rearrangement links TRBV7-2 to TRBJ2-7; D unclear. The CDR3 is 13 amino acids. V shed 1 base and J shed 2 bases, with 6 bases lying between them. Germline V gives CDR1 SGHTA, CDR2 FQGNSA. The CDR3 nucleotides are TGTGCCAGCAGCTTAGAGGTTACCTACGAGCAGTACTTC. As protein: CASSLEVTYEQYF.

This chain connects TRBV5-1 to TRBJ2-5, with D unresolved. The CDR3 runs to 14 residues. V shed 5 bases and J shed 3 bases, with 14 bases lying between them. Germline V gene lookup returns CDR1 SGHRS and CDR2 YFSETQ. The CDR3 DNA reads TGCGCCAGCAGGCGAGACCAACCAAAAGAGACCCAGTACTTC. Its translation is CASRRDQPKETQYF.

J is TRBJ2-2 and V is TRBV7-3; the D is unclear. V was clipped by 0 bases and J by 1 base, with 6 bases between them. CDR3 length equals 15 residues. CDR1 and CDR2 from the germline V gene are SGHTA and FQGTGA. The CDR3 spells CASSLTLMNTGELFF. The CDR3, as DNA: TGTGCCAGCAGCTTAACGCTTATGAACACCGGGGAGCTGTTTTTT. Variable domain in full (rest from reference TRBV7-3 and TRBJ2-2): GAGVSQTPSNKVTEKGKYVELRCDPISGHTALYWYRQSLGQGPEFLIYFQGTGAADDSGLPNDRFFAVRPEGSVSTLKIQRTERGDSAVYLCASSLTLMNTGELFFGEGSRLTVL.

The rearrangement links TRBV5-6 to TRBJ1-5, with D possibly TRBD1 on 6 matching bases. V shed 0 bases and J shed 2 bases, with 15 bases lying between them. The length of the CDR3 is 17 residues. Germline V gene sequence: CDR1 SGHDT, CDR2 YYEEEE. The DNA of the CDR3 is TGTGCCAGCAGCTTGGCCGGAGGGGGTTTAGGCAATCAGCCCCAGCATTTT. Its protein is CASSLAGGGLGNQPQHF.

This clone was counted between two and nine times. The CDR3 DNA is TGTGCCAGCAGTGATAAGACGCGGGGGATGAACACTGAAGCTTTCTTT. Translation: CASSDKTRGMNTEAFF. The chain employs TRBV2 and TRBJ1-1, with D possibly TRBD1 on 5 matching bases. V dropped 3 bases and J dropped 0 bases, with 14 bases sitting between them. Germline V gene lookup returns CDR1 SNHLY and CDR2 FYNNEI. This CDR3 contains 16 residues.

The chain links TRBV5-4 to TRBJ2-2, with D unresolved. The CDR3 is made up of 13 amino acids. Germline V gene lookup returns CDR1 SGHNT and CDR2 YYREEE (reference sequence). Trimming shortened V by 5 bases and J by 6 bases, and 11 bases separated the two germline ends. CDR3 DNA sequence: TGTGCCAGCAGGGTTATGGGTTCCGGGGAGCTGTTTTTT. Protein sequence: CASRVMGSGELFF.

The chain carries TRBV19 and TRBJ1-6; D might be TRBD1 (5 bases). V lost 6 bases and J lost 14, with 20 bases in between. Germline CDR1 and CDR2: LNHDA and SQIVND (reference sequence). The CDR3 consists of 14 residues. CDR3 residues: CASSKDTGGVSLHF. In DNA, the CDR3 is TGTGCCAGTAGCAAGGACACCGGAGGGGTGTCCCTCCACTTT.

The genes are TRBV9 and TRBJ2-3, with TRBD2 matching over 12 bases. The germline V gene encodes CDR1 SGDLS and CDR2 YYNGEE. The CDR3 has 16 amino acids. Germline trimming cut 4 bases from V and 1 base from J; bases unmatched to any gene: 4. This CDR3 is CASSFRTSGGTDTQYF. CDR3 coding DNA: TGTGCCAGCAGCTTTCGGACTAGCGGGGGCACAGATACGCAGTATTTT.

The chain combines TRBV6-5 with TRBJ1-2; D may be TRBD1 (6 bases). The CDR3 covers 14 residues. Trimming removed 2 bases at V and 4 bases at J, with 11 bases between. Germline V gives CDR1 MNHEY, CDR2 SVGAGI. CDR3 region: CASSYGGAAYGYTF. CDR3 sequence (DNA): TGTGCCAGCAGTTACGGGGGGGCCGCCTATGGCTACACCTTC.

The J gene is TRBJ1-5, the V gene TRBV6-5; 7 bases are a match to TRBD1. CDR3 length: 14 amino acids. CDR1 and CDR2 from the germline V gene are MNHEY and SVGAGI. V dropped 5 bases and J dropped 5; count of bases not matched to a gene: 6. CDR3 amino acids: CASSPDRVDQPQHF. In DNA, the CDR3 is TGTGCCAGCAGTCCCGACAGGGTTGATCAGCCCCAGCATTTT.

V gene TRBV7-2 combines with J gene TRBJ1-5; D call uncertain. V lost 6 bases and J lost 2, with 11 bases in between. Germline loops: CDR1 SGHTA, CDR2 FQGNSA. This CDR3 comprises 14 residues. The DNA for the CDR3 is TGTGCCAGCAGTCCAACGACGGGCAATCAGCCCCAGCATTTT. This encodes CASSPTTGNQPQHF.

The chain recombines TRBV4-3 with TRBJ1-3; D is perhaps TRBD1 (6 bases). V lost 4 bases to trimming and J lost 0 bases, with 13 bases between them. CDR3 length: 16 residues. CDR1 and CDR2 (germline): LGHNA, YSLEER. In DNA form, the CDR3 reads TGCGCCAGCAGCCTCTACGGCAGGGGCTCTGGAAACACCATATATTTT. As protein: CASSLYGRGSGNTIYF.

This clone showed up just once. CDR3: CASRKGGTYTGELFF. CDR3 sequence (DNA): TGTGCCAGCAGGAAAGGGGGCACCTACACCGGGGAGCTGTTTTTT. V gene TRBV2 combines with J gene TRBJ2-2; TRBD1 aligns across 7 bases. J lost 3 bases, V lost 6 bases, and 7 bases had no gene match. CDR1 and CDR2 from the germline V gene are SNHLY and FYNNEI. The CDR3 loop spans 15 amino acids.